The entry below describes one T cell receptor (beta chain). This sample is drawn from a study of blood T cell repertoires in COVID-19. Study-level background: Whether acute or convalescent, the COVID-19 samples came from the United States, Italy and Spain. T cells, B-cell-depleted T cells, or PBMCs supplied cDNA or gDNA.

The V and J ends lost 1 base and 2 bases, in that order; junction bases with no gene match: 2. This CDR3 is 17 amino acids long. Germline values: CDR1 SGHNT, CDR2 YYREEE (reference sequence). Here immunoSEQ multiplex PCR was the method, and the copy in TCRdb shows in-frame clones only, minus some. The sample gives fewer than 250,000 clones, roughly 83% of which show up once; approximately 2.1% is in the top ten. The receptor's source is a woman between 45 and 60 years old who had recovered from COVID-19. This rearrangement joins TRBV5-4 to TRBJ2-3, with 15 bases aligning to TRBD2. Sequencing used PBMCs or T cells enriched from blood (not recorded which). The CDR3 here is CASSLRTSGGATDTQYF. For the CDR3, the DNA is TGTGCCAGCAGCTTGCGGACTAGCGGGGGGGCCACAGATACGCAGTATTTT. Full variable domain (missing parts from reference TRBV5-4 and TRBJ2-3): ETGVTQSPTHLIKTRGQQVTLRCSSQSGHNTVSWYQQALGQGPQFIFQYYREEENGRGNFPPRFSGLQFPNYSSELNVNALELDDSALYLCASSLRTSGGATDTQYFGPGTRLTVL.